This T cell receptor beta chain appears in the sequencing data of a study of blood T cell repertoires in COVID-19. Assay used: immunoSEQ multiplex PCR; TCRdb lists only in-frame clones, some missing. Among tens of thousands of clones listed, 90% were seen once. Germline V gene lookup returns CDR1 ENHRY and CDR2 SYGVKD. Trimming removed 6 bases from V and 5 bases from J, with 19 bases in between. The CDR3 is 15 residues long. Sequenced sample: peripheral blood. This TCR came from a woman in her 50s in a cohort sampled during active COVID-19. J is TRBJ1-1 and V is TRBV10-3; D may be TRBD1 (6 bases). CDR3 region: CAISTAQGGRTEAFF. The CDR3 DNA reads as TGTGCCATCAGCACGGCACAGGGTGGAAGGACTGAAGCTTTCTTT.